These 10 T cell receptor beta chains originate from one sample sequenced in a study of cytomegalovirus exposure and HLA in healthy donors. 60 Vbeta and 13 Jbeta primers were used in PCR. Profiled with immunoSEQ multiplex PCR; TCRdb holds only in-frame clones, not every one. Of about 210,000 clones in the sample, around four fifths were seen once. Sample: PBMCs. These receptors were taken from a woman aged 45-60 years in good health and CMV-seropositive.

The rearrangement links TRBV11-2 to TRBJ2-1, with D possibly TRBD2 on 5 matching bases. Germline assignment: CDR1 SGHAT and CDR2 FQNNGV. The CDR3 runs to 14 residues. V was shortened by 7 bases and J by 4 bases, with 14 bases between the two germline ends. The CDR3 spells CASNDYNIYNEQFF. The CDR3 nucleotides read TGTGCCAGCAACGACTATAATATATACAATGAGCAGTTCTTC.

The rearrangement joins TRBV7-2 to TRBJ2-7; TRBD2 is a possible D gene (6 bases). CDR1 is SGHTA, CDR2 FQGNSA, per germline. The V gene lost 5 bases and the J gene lost 7 bases, with 18 bases spanning the gap. The CDR3 contains 14 residues. CDR3 nucleotide sequence: TGTGCCAGCAGCGTATTAGCAGGGCGGGGTGAGCAGTACTTC. As protein: CASSVLAGRGEQYF.

The V call is TRBV19, the J call TRBJ1-4, with 7 bases lining up with TRBD1. This CDR3 is built from 15 residues. The germline gives CDR1 LNHDA, CDR2 SQIVND (reference sequence). V gave up 3 bases and J gave up 6 bases; unmatched junction bases: 7. CDR3 bases: TGTGCCAGTAGTATCACAGGGGAAGAGGATGAAAAACTGTTTTTT. Protein product: CASSITGEEDEKLFF.

Turning to this clone: The sample carries other DNA sequences with the same CDR3. The chain links TRBV2 to TRBJ1-2; D is ambiguous. V gave up 2 bases and J gave up 6 bases, with 16 bases separating them. This CDR3 has 15 amino acids. Germline lookup yields CDR1 SNHLY and CDR2 FYNNEI. In nucleotides, the CDR3 is TGTGCCAGCAGTGAAAGGACCGGGGTATTAAATGGCTACACCTTC. This gives the protein CASSERTGVLNGYTF.

The chain uses TRBV10-2 and TRBJ1-1; D call uncertain. Trimming cost V 6 bases and J 5 bases, with 16 bases left between them. CDR3 size: 14 residues. CDR1 is WSHSY, CDR2 SAAADI, per germline. CDR3 sequence: CASRSSGGRTEAFF. In nucleotides, the CDR3 is TGCGCCAGCAGGTCTTCCGGAGGGAGGACTGAAGCTTTCTTT.

CDR3 bases: TGTGCCAGCAGCCCACCTGGTCCCGGGACAGTCATGAACACTGAAGCTTTCTTT. Amino acids: CASSPPGPGTVMNTEAFF. The chain is built from TRBV5-6 and TRBJ1-1; the match to TRBD1 covers 7 bases. With V trimmed by 4 bases and J by 0 bases, 15 bases remained unmatched. CDR1 and CDR2 (germline): SGHDT, YYEEEE. This CDR3 spans 18 amino acids.

The chain employs TRBV7-2 and TRBJ2-1; 12 bases line up with TRBD2. CDR1 is SGHTA, CDR2 FQGNSA, per germline. This CDR3 has 16 amino acids. After removal of 5 bases from V and 3 bases from J, the junction contained 5 bases not matched to a gene. CDR3 DNA: TGTGCCAGCAGCCCTACTAGCGGGGGGCTCTACAATGAGCAGTTCTTC. Amino acid sequence: CASSPTSGGLYNEQFF.

DNA for the CDR3: TGTGCCAGCAGTCCCCGGACAGGGTCGGGCACTGAAGCTTTCTTT. Protein sequence: CASSPRTGSGTEAFF. V usage is TRBV28 and J usage is TRBJ1-1; 8 bases are a match to TRBD1. Germline values: CDR1 MDHEN, CDR2 SYDVKM. The CDR3 has 15 amino acids. J gave up 4 bases and V 5 bases, and 9 bases lay outside the gene matches.

This rearrangement joins TRBV15 to TRBJ1-5; a weak D match, TRBD1 (5 bases). V was trimmed by 4 bases and J by 0 bases, leaving 10 bases between them. The germline V gene encodes CDR1 LNHNV and CDR2 YYDKDF (reference sequence). The CDR3 length is 15 residues. In DNA form, the CDR3 reads TGTGCCACCAGCAAAAAAACAGGTAGCAATCAGCCCCAGCATTTT. Translating it yields CATSKKTGSNQPQHF.

This chain links TRBV11-3 with TRBJ2-3, with 7 bases fitting TRBD2. The V segment lost 5 bases and the J segment 0 bases; nucleotides outside the gene matches: 2. This CDR3 is 14 amino acids long. Germline V CDR1 and CDR2: SGHNT, YENEEA. CDR3 protein: CASSGTTSTDTQYF. CDR3 DNA sequence: TGTGCCAGCAGCGGGACTACGAGCACAGATACGCAGTATTTT. Using reference TRBV11-3 and TRBJ2-3 for the parts outside the CDR3, the full variable domain is EAGVVQSPRYKIIEKKQPVAFWCNPISGHNTLYWYLQNLGQGPELLIRYENEEAVDDSQLPKDRFSAERLKGVDSTLKIQPAELGDSAVYLCASSGTTSTDTQYFGPGTRLTVL.